This TCR beta chain is drawn from a study of blood T cell repertoires in COVID-19. Study information: The United States, Italy and Spain supplied acute and convalescent COVID-19 samples.

This clone was detected only once. Profiled with immunoSEQ multiplex PCR; TCRdb holds only in-frame clones, not every one. The repertoire consists of about 370,000 clones, with 85% to 90% occurring once and the leading ten covering roughly 1%. Germline lookup yields CDR1 MNHEY and CDR2 SMNVEV (reference sequence). The junction had 8 bases not matched to a gene; V was cut back by 5 bases and J by 2 bases. The CDR3 covers 18 residues. This receptor was identified in a young man who had recovered from COVID-19. This chain uses TRBV27 with TRBJ2-1, with 14 bases identical to TRBD2. Sequencing was carried out using PBMCs or T cells enriched from blood (not recorded which). CDR3 in amino acids: CASSKPTSGRAAYNEQFF. The CDR3 nucleotides are TGTGCCAGCAGTAAACCGACTAGCGGGAGGGCCGCCTACAATGAGCAGTTCTTC.